The sequence of this TCR beta chain was determined in a study of cytomegalovirus exposure and HLA in healthy donors (dated by TCRdb to about 2017). Regarding the study in general: In an earlier analysis of under 600 of the donors, around 290 Gb of sequence data and 90 million to 130 million unique TCR beta sequences from some 170 million T cells were reported. Roughly 300 gigabases of sequencing data and around 88 million unique TCR sequences made up an early release that covered several hundred HLA-typed donors. Of the roughly 400 genotyped donors, 81% fell in the genetic ancestry cluster associated with self-reported Caucasian donors. The study aimed to test whether signatures of past pathogen exposure could be identified by cataloging public T cell receptors. The study used immunosequencing to profile the T cell repertoires of more than 650 subjects and linked those repertoires to cytomegalovirus serostatus. Besides the first cohort of around 670 subjects, a separate validation cohort made up of 120 different subjects was used. To predict cytomegalovirus infection status, the study combined high-throughput TCR immunosequencing, statistical association of individual TCRs with disease status, and machine learning. In a later analysis, previously published TCR beta repertoires from roughly 710 donors were re-analyzed and high-resolution HLA genotyping was added so that TCR occurrence patterns could be studied. In the later analysis, no new phenotypic data were used to find candidate immune exposures; instead, reliance was placed on TCR beta sequences and their occurrence across donors. An earlier analysis of fewer than 700 of the donors applied high-throughput TCR beta sequencing to assess whether each TCR beta V gene segment acted as functional or pseudogenic. Donor age, sex, ethnicity and CMV serostatus were collected together with the repertoire data. A later genetic analysis used genome-wide SNP genotypes for about 65% of the roughly 700 donors, treating that subset as a discovery cohort. All discovery cohort repertoires had been generated using a single sequencing platform. Class I and class II HLA loci were covered by the typing at four-digit resolution. The number of typed donors differed by locus: about 620-640 for A, B, C, DRB1 and DQB1; roughly 510 for DQA1; fewer than 610 for DPA1; and 400 to 480 for DPB1. Four to six DR-DQ haplotypes were handled as single units for association and clustering because linkage in the cohort was strong. Among around 400 genotyped donors of the cohort, an average of approximately 200,000 unique TCR beta nucleotide sequences was sequenced per donor, of which approximately 19% were non-productive.

The library was produced with the immunoSEQ multiplex PCR assay. The multiplex PCR relied on a mix of 60 forward primers for TCR Vbeta segments and 13 reverse primers for TCR Jbeta segments. A multiplex PCR assay on genomic DNA amplified the CDR3 region of rearranged TCR beta genes. The amplified TCR beta libraries were sequenced on the Illumina HiSeq System as 87-base-pair reads. On the authors' methods: Across the 640 or so repertoires, a later analysis counted 75 million to 90 million unique TCR beta chains, roughly 11 million of which were shared by at least two donors. Raw reads were error-corrected and collapsed into unique sequences with a nearest-neighbor algorithm that merged closely related sequences to remove PCR and sequencing errors. To assign V, D and J gene segments, CDR3 sequences were aligned to IMGT reference sequences. For a sequence to be retained, a match of at least six nucleotides to both a V gene segment and a J gene segment was required. A rearrangement was called productive if the CDR3 had no stop codons and remained in frame with V and J, and every other rearrangement was called non-productive. CDR3 was defined by IMGT convention, running from the second conserved V-encoded cysteine to the conserved J-encoded phenylalanine. The earlier analysis of roughly 590 of the donors excluded sequences that lacked an unambiguous match to a single V gene segment. In an earlier analysis of about 590 of the donors, a V segment was called functional when productive rearrangements were above 56.7%, and segregating when the standard deviation between donors exceeded 5%. A statistical classification framework was built to diagnose cytomegalovirus status from the catalog of TCR beta chain sequences. In a later analysis, TCR nucleotide sequences were compared against IMGT/GENE-DB human TR gene sequences so that V and J genes could be assigned. In a later analysis, CDR3 sequences and most-parsimonious VDJ recombination scenarios were assigned using the TCRdist pipeline. In a later analysis, each TCR beta chain was defined by its CDR3 amino acid sequence together with its V-gene family, and reads without a unique V-gene family were excluded. To address suspected cross-contamination and a sequencing artifact, a later analysis removed around 590 highly shared, low-generation-probability nucleotide sequences. For each public chain, a later analysis derived a clonal expansion index from normalized ranks of inferred template counts within each repertoire. In a later analysis, generation probabilities were computed with a VDJ recombination model fitted to out-of-frame rearrangements, and the resulting probabilities were checked against IGoR. Hypergeometric tests were used in a later analysis to score TCR-TCR, TCR-HLA and TCR-CMV co-occurrence, with a repertoire-size bias correction applied to the TCR pairs. In a later analysis, false discovery rates were estimated by permuting HLA or CMV assignments 20 times. In a later analysis, co-occurring TCRs were grouped with DBSCAN, and TCRdist sequence similarity was added when clustering was performed within HLA-allele-positive subsets. For co-occurrence clustering, repertoires with fewer than 30,000 or more than 120,000 public chains were excluded, along with four to six repertoires with anomalous nucleotide sharing. In TCRdb, the immuneACCESS table is reduced to in-frame sequences with V and J assigned. These tables do not hold every clone; where another copy was compared, an unresolved V gene accounts for under half, and the others remain unexplained. V, J and clone size are those of that table, while D and trimming were read from the DNA. This sample is represented by around 200,000 clones; 75% to 90% of them were singletons. The ten largest make up 0.65% of the sample.

Trimming removed 4 bases from V and 5 bases from J, leaving 11 bases between the germline ends. Sequences MNHEY (CDR1) and SMNVEV (CDR2) are obtained from the germline V gene (reference sequence). Measured from the cysteine to the phenylalanine, the CDR3 is 13 residues long. The DNA shown is the 39-base CDR3, in frame from base 1. The cohort comprised some 700 healthy bone marrow donors. Cohort members were all nominally healthy when sampled, although unrecorded immune exposures were likely present. The donor was CMV seronegative and belonged to the group of more than 300 seronegative cohort members. A peripheral blood sample was provided by each donor, and peripheral blood mononuclear cells were used for TCR beta sequencing. The Qiagen DNeasy Blood Extraction Kit was used to extract genomic DNA from the blood cell samples. Of note for this clone: The clone's antigen remains unknown. No clone much larger than this one lies a single base away; base qualities are absent.

Study-level results and caveats: The only immune exposure information available for the cohort was CMV serostatus. Correlated functional status among segregating V segments might reflect linkage disequilibrium, but an unknown experimental factor could not be ruled out. In both the original and validation cohorts, the classifier was reported to diagnose cytomegalovirus status with high specificity and sensitivity. In a later analysis, HLA-associated TCR beta chains were found to be more clonally expanded and to have lower generation probabilities than equally common non-associated chains. Across donors, most TCR sequences were observed very rarely, whereas some public TCRs were present in many individuals. In this cohort, only TCR beta chains were sequenced, and detectable features were limited by the absence of alpha or paired-chain data. Several of the top co-occurrence clusters appeared to be linked to parvovirus B19, influenza, CMV and Epstein-Barr virus, according to a later analysis. A cluster of highly shared sequence variants was judged likely to represent a technical artifact of the sequencing pipeline. The authors suggested that the approach could potentially be generalized to other disease states and immunological phenotypes. In a later genetic analysis, a missense DCLRE1C variant was associated with V-gene and J-gene trimming of TCR beta chains, and the association was replicated in an independent cohort. Assigning TCR associations to individual alleles was difficult when HLA alleles, especially DR and DQ, strongly co-occurred. A total of around 150 TCR beta chains were listed by the study as associated with cytomegalovirus. Some IMGT-functional V segments, including TRBV6-2 and TRBV6-3, could not be distinguished by the 87-base-pair reads and were therefore excluded. Roughly uniform sequencing depth across donors was assumed in presence/absence analyses, although this assumption may not hold. HLA typing was unavailable for some donors at each locus, so association tests used only the typed subset. In a later analysis, TCR association rates were found to vary across HLA loci, with the most associated TCRs seen for DRB1 alleles and the fewest for HLA-C alleles. In a later analysis, 16,951 TCR beta sequences were associated with specific HLA alleles at a false discovery rate of 0.05. Because counts were too low, roughly 18 rarely observed V segments, including chromosome 9 orphons, were left out of the earlier analysis of 500 to 650 of the donors. An earlier analysis of around 500 of the donors showed that most TCR beta V segments appeared in productive rearrangements either about 90% or about 30% of the time, which broadly matched IMGT annotations. In a later analysis, most CMV-associated TCR beta chains were found to appear HLA-restricted, with HLA associations seemingly driven largely by CMV exposure. A further reported finding was that TCR beta sequences accurately predicted the HLA-A and HLA-B alleles for most subjects in the first cohort. In a later genetic analysis, fewer N-insertions in productive TCRs were reported among donors in an Asian-associated ancestry cluster than the approximately 710-donor mean. In vitro tests confirmed that a few of the cytomegalovirus-associated TCR beta chains recognize cytomegalovirus antigens.

The source of this sequence is a boy under 18 in good health and CMV-seronegative. The sequencing sample was made of PBMCs. The V gene is TRBV27 and the J gene is TRBJ1-1; the best D guess is TRBD1, with 6 bases matching. CDR3 protein: CASSYREVTEAFF. The DNA is TGTGCCAGCAGTTACAGGGAAGTTACTGAAGCTTTCTTT.